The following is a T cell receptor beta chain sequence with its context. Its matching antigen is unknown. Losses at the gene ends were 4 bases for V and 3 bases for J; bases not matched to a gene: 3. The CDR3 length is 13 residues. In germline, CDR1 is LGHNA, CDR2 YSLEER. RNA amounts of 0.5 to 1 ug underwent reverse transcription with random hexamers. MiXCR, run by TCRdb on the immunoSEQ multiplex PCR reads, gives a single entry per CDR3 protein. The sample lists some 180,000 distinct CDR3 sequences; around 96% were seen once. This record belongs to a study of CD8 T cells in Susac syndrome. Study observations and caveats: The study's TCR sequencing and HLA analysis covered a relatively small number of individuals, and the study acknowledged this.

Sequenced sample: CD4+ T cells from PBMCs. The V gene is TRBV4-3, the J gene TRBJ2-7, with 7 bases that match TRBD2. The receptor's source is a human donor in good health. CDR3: CASSPQRDYEQYF. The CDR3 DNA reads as TGCGCCAGCAGCCCCCAGCGGGACTACGAGCAGTACTTC.